A single sample gave rise to the 13 T cell receptor beta chains below, sequenced in a study of T cell clonality in common variable immunodeficiency. Study results and caveats: Fewer deletions and N-nucleotide insertions were reportedly seen in common variable immunodeficiency TCR beta sequences.

These receptors' antigens are unknown. Libraries were prepared by immunoSEQ multiplex PCR; TCRdb keeps only in-frame clonotypes and omits some of them. Listed for the sample are tens of thousands of clones, none seen a single time. Sequenced input: peripheral blood mononuclear cells. The receptors come from a human donor with common variable immunodeficiency.

This clone was detected many times. The read finishes 3 residues shy of the CDR3 end, and the germline J gene is used to complete it. The chain has TRBV7-6 and TRBJ2-1, with D tentatively TRBD1 or TRBD2 (5 bases each). In germline, CDR1 is SGHVS, CDR2 FNYEAQ. The CDR3 totals 15 residues. Trimming left V 1 base short and J 0 bases short, with 7 bases between. The CDR3 spells CASSLEGSSYNEQFF. CDR3 bases read: TGTGCCAGCAGCTTAGAGGGGAGCTCCTACAATGAG.

Ten or more counts support this clone. The CDR3 end lies 3 residues beyond the end of the read and is filled in from the germline J gene. The chain has TRBV7-9 and TRBJ1-1; D is undetermined. This CDR3 has 12 amino acids. The germline V gene has CDR1 SEHNR and CDR2 FQNEAQ (reference sequence). The CDR3 sequence is CASSLLSGEAFF. The covered CDR3 bases are TGTGCCAGCAGCTTATTGTCGGGGGAA.

This clone was observed at least ten times. The read ends 3 residues before the CDR3 terminus; that terminus is restored from the germline J gene. The chain has TRBV18 and TRBJ1-3, with TRBD1 identical over 8 bases. V shed 0 bases and J 3 bases; nucleotides not matched to a gene: 1. This CDR3 comprises 15 residues. Germline V CDR1 and CDR2: KGHSH, LQKENI. CDR3 residues: CASSPPRGLGNTIYF. CDR3 DNA (partial): TGTGCCAGCTCACCACCCAGGGGGCTTGGAAACACC. The full variable domain, completed using reference TRBV18 and TRBJ1-3, is NAGVMQNPRHLVRRRGQEARLRCSPMKGHSHVYWYRQLPEEGLKFMVYLQKENIIDESGMPKERFSAEFPKEGPSILRIQQVVRGDSAAYFCASSPPRGLGNTIYFGEGSWLTVV.

This clone was detected ten times or more. The read is 3 residues too short to cover the CDR3 end, so that end is filled in from the germline J gene. The chain links TRBV7-2 to TRBJ2-7; 9 bases fit TRBD1. J gave up 5 bases and V 1 base, and 6 bases lay outside the gene matches. CDR3 length: 15 residues. CDR1 and CDR2 from the germline V gene are SGHTA and FQGNSA. The CDR3 protein is CASSLGPGQGHEQYF. The covered CDR3 bases are TGTGCCAGCAGCTTAGGGCCGGGACAGGGCCACGAG.

On this clone: The sequence runs out 3 residues before the end of the CDR3; the remainder is reconstructed from the germline J gene. This sequence joins TRBV6-1 and TRBJ1-5; perhaps TRBD1 as D (6 bases). Trimming took off 2 bases at V and 1 base at J, with 12 bases between the two ends. Germline lookup yields CDR1 MNHNS and CDR2 SASEGT. This CDR3 contains 16 residues. The sequenced CDR3 bases are TGTGCCAGCAGTGAATTAGGGGGGGGAAGCAATCAGCCC. Translated: CASSELGGGSNQP. The whole CDR3 protein reads CASSELGGGSNQPQHF.

In regard to this clone: The read ends 3 residues before the CDR3 terminus; that terminus is restored from the germline J gene. The chain joins TRBV13 to TRBJ2-7; D perhaps matches TRBD1 (6 bases). Per germline, CDR1 PRHDT and CDR2 FYEKMQ (reference sequence). V was trimmed by 2 bases and J by 0 bases, leaving 20 bases between them. This CDR3 spans 18 amino acids. CDR3: CASSLSPTRQDTSYEQYF. The sequenced part of the CDR3 DNA is TGTGCCAGCAGCTTATCCCCGACGCGACAGGACACCTCCTACGAG.

In regard to this clone: The read finishes 3 residues shy of the CDR3 end, and the germline J gene is used to complete it. The rearrangement uses TRBV27 and TRBJ2-5, with 10 bases fitting TRBD1. With V trimmed by 5 bases and J by 4 bases, 7 bases remained unmatched. The germline gives CDR1 MNHEY, CDR2 SMNVEV (reference sequence). The CDR3 contains 15 residues. Partial CDR3 DNA: TGTGCCAGCAGTCTTTCGACAGGGGGCGCAGAGACC. It codes for CASSLSTGGAET. The full CDR3 reads CASSLSTGGAETQYF.

At least ten counts were recorded for this clone. The read gets to within 3 residues of the CDR3 end, and the germline J gene fills in the rest. The chain couples TRBV6-1 to TRBJ2-2; 7 nucleotides align to TRBD2. Per the germline V gene, CDR1 is MNHNS and CDR2 is SASEGT. The CDR3 contains 15 residues. V lost 2 bases to trimming and J lost 0 bases; unmatched junction nucleotides: 0. The part of the CDR3 DNA that was read is TGTGCCAGCAGTGAAACTAGCGCGAACACCGGGGAG. Its translation is CASSETSANTGE. The whole CDR3 protein is CASSETSANTGELFF.

This clone was observed a few times. The CDR3 end lies 3 residues beyond the end of the read and is filled in from the germline J gene. The J gene is TRBJ1-5, the V gene TRBV7-6, with TRBD1 matching 10 bases. This CDR3 region has 15 residues. V trimming: 5 bases; J trimming: 9 bases; junction bases outside the gene matches: 10. Germline-derived CDR1 and CDR2 are SGHVS and FNYEAQ. The covered CDR3 bases are TGTGCCAGCAGCCGGGGGACAGGGGAAGAGTGGCCC. Translating it yields CASSRGTGEEWP. The full-length CDR3 reads as CASSRGTGEEWPQHF.

This clone was detected ten times or more. The read halts 3 residues ahead of the CDR3 end, with the missing end drawn from the germline J gene. The chain links TRBV18 to TRBJ2-7, with D unresolved. This CDR3 is 13 amino acids long. Trimming pared 2 bases from V and 3 bases from J, leaving 8 bases between. Germline V gene data show CDR1 as KGHSH and CDR2 as LQKENI. The CDR3 DNA, read in part, is TGTGCCAGCTCACCAACAGCCAACTACGAG. It yields the protein CASSPTANYE. The CDR3 in full is CASSPTANYEQYF. Full variable domain (outside the CDR3, taken from reference TRBV18 and TRBJ2-7): NAGVMQNPRHLVRRRGQEARLRCSPMKGHSHVYWYRQLPEEGLKFMVYLQKENIIDESGMPKERFSAEFPKEGPSILRIQQVVRGDSAAYFCASSPTANYEQYFGPGTRLTVT.

In the case of this clone: From the germline J gene comes the end of the CDR3, since the read stops 3 residues before it. This chain links TRBV7-6 with TRBJ2-7; D remains ambiguous. Trimming stripped 5 bases from V and 5 bases from J, with 16 bases between. From germline, CDR1 is SGHVS and CDR2 FNYEAQ. The CDR3 contains 14 residues. CDR3 amino acids: CASSPHLRVNEQYF. Partial CDR3 DNA: TGTGCCAGCAGCCCTCACCTCCGGGTCAACGAG.

This clone was detected many times. From the germline J gene comes the end of the CDR3, since the read stops 3 residues before it. The rearrangement joins TRBV18 to TRBJ1-2; the match to TRBD1 covers 11 bases. The CDR3 is 15 amino acids. The germline CDR1 and CDR2 sequences are KGHSH and LQKENI. Trimming removed 3 bases from V and 1 base from J; junction bases left unmatched: 1. The CDR3 region is CASSPGQGDNYGYTF. Partial CDR3 DNA: TGTGCCAGCTCACCGGGACAGGGGGATAACTATGGC.

This clone was counted at least ten times. Read coverage stops 3 residues before the CDR3 terminus; the germline J gene supplies the remainder. This rearrangement joins TRBV20-1 to TRBJ2-1; TRBD2 agrees at 12 bases. Germline V gene data show CDR1 as DFQATT and CDR2 as SNEGSKA (reference sequence). The CDR3 runs 18 residues. V gave up 1 base and J gave up 2 bases; unmatched junction bases: 9. CDR3 protein: CSARVLLAGGTTYNEQFF. The part of the CDR3 DNA that was read is TGCAGTGCTAGAGTCTTACTAGCGGGAGGCACAACCTACAATGAG.